This TCR beta chain was identified during a study of blood T cell repertoires in COVID-19. Study-level background: Sites in the United States, Italy and Spain provided acute and convalescent COVID-19 samples. PBMCs, B-cell-depleted T cells, or T cells were the source of the cDNA or gDNA that made up the material.

There are 15 residues in the CDR3. Trimming removed 2 bases at V and 0 bases at J, with 8 bases between. Looked up from germline, CDR1 is MNHEY and CDR2 is SVGAGI. Original handling: Researchers report that nucleated cell counts were estimated from reference gene primer amplification. Clones were sequenced by immunoSEQ multiplex PCR, and TCRdb holds only the in-frame ones, with some missing. The V and J calls and clone size are taken from that table; D and trimming were inferred from the DNA. The sample lists tens of thousands of clones, 83% occurring once. The clonotype was recovered from a man aged 45-65 years with active COVID-19. Sequencing used peripheral blood. The rearrangement uses TRBV6-5 and TRBJ2-1, with no clear D. This chain's CDR3 is CASSYIADSYNEQFF. In nucleotides, the CDR3 is TGTGCCAGCAGTTACATAGCAGACTCCTACAATGAGCAGTTCTTC.